These T cell receptor beta chains were read from a single sample in a study of blood T cell repertoires in COVID-19. Generated by immunoSEQ multiplex PCR, the TCRdb table keeps only in-frame clones and is missing some. The sample includes 88,000 or so clones, roughly 90% seen only once; the top ten take less than 9%. The sample was peripheral blood. The origin of the receptors is a man between 60 and 75 years old with acute or convalescent COVID-19. The CDR3 runs from the conserved cysteine through the conserved F or W. A D gene is named only where the DNA matches it firmly. Clone size is not always given. Where it is, it says once, few, many or a class for expanded clones.

d_gene	v_gene	j_gene	len	abundance	CDR3nt	CDR3aa
-	TRBV12-3/TRBV12-4	TRBJ1-2	12	-	TGTGCCAGCAGTTTACGAGCAGGCGGCTACACCTTC	CASSLRAGGYTF
-	TRBV19	TRBJ1-2	14	-	TGTGCCAGTAGTATAGACCCCAGGGTTCGGGGCTACACCTTC	CASSIDPRVRGYTF
TRBD2	TRBV5-1	TRBJ2-5	14	-	TGCGCCAGCAGCTTACTAGCGGGAGGTGAGACCCAGTACTTC	CASSLLAGGETQYF
TRBD2	TRBV4-1	TRBJ2-5	15	once	TGCGCCAGCAGCCAAATTAGCGGGGGGGGCGGGACCCAGTACTTC	CASSQISGGGGTQYF
TRBD1	TRBV6-6	TRBJ1-1	13	-	TGTGCCAGCAGTTTCCAGGGGGGCACTGAAGCTTTCTTT	CASSFQGGTEAFF
TRBD2	TRBV6-2/TRBV6-3	TRBJ2-7	17	-	TGTGCCAGCAGCAATAGTAGACGAGCGGGAGGTAGCTACGAGCAGTACTTC	CASSNSRRAGGSYEQYF
TRBD2	TRBV5-1	TRBJ2-7	19	-	TGCGCCAGCAGCTTGGCGATGGCTAGCGGGGGGACGAACTCCTACGAGCAGTACTTC	CASSLAMASGGTNSYEQYF
TRBD1	TRBV29-1	TRBJ2-3	14	-	TGCAGTCTAATCCCCGGGACAGGGGCAGATACGCAGTATTTT	CSLIPGTGADTQYF
TRBD2	TRBV7-2	TRBJ2-5	16	-	TGTGCCAGCAGCGCGAGACTAGCGGGGCGACAAGAGACCCAGTACTTC	CASSARLAGRQETQYF
-	TRBV30	TRBJ1-5	13	-	TGTGCCTGGAGCCCCCCCGGGGATCAGCCCCAGCATTTT	CAWSPPGDQPQHF
TRBD2	TRBV10-2	TRBJ2-5	13	once	TGCGCCAGCAAAGTCGGGGGGGCGCAGACCCAGTACTTC	CASKVGGAQTQYF
TRBD1	TRBV6-5	TRBJ1-2	13	-	TGTGCCAGCAGCCCGGGACAGCTTTATGGCTACACCTTC	CASSPGQLYGYTF